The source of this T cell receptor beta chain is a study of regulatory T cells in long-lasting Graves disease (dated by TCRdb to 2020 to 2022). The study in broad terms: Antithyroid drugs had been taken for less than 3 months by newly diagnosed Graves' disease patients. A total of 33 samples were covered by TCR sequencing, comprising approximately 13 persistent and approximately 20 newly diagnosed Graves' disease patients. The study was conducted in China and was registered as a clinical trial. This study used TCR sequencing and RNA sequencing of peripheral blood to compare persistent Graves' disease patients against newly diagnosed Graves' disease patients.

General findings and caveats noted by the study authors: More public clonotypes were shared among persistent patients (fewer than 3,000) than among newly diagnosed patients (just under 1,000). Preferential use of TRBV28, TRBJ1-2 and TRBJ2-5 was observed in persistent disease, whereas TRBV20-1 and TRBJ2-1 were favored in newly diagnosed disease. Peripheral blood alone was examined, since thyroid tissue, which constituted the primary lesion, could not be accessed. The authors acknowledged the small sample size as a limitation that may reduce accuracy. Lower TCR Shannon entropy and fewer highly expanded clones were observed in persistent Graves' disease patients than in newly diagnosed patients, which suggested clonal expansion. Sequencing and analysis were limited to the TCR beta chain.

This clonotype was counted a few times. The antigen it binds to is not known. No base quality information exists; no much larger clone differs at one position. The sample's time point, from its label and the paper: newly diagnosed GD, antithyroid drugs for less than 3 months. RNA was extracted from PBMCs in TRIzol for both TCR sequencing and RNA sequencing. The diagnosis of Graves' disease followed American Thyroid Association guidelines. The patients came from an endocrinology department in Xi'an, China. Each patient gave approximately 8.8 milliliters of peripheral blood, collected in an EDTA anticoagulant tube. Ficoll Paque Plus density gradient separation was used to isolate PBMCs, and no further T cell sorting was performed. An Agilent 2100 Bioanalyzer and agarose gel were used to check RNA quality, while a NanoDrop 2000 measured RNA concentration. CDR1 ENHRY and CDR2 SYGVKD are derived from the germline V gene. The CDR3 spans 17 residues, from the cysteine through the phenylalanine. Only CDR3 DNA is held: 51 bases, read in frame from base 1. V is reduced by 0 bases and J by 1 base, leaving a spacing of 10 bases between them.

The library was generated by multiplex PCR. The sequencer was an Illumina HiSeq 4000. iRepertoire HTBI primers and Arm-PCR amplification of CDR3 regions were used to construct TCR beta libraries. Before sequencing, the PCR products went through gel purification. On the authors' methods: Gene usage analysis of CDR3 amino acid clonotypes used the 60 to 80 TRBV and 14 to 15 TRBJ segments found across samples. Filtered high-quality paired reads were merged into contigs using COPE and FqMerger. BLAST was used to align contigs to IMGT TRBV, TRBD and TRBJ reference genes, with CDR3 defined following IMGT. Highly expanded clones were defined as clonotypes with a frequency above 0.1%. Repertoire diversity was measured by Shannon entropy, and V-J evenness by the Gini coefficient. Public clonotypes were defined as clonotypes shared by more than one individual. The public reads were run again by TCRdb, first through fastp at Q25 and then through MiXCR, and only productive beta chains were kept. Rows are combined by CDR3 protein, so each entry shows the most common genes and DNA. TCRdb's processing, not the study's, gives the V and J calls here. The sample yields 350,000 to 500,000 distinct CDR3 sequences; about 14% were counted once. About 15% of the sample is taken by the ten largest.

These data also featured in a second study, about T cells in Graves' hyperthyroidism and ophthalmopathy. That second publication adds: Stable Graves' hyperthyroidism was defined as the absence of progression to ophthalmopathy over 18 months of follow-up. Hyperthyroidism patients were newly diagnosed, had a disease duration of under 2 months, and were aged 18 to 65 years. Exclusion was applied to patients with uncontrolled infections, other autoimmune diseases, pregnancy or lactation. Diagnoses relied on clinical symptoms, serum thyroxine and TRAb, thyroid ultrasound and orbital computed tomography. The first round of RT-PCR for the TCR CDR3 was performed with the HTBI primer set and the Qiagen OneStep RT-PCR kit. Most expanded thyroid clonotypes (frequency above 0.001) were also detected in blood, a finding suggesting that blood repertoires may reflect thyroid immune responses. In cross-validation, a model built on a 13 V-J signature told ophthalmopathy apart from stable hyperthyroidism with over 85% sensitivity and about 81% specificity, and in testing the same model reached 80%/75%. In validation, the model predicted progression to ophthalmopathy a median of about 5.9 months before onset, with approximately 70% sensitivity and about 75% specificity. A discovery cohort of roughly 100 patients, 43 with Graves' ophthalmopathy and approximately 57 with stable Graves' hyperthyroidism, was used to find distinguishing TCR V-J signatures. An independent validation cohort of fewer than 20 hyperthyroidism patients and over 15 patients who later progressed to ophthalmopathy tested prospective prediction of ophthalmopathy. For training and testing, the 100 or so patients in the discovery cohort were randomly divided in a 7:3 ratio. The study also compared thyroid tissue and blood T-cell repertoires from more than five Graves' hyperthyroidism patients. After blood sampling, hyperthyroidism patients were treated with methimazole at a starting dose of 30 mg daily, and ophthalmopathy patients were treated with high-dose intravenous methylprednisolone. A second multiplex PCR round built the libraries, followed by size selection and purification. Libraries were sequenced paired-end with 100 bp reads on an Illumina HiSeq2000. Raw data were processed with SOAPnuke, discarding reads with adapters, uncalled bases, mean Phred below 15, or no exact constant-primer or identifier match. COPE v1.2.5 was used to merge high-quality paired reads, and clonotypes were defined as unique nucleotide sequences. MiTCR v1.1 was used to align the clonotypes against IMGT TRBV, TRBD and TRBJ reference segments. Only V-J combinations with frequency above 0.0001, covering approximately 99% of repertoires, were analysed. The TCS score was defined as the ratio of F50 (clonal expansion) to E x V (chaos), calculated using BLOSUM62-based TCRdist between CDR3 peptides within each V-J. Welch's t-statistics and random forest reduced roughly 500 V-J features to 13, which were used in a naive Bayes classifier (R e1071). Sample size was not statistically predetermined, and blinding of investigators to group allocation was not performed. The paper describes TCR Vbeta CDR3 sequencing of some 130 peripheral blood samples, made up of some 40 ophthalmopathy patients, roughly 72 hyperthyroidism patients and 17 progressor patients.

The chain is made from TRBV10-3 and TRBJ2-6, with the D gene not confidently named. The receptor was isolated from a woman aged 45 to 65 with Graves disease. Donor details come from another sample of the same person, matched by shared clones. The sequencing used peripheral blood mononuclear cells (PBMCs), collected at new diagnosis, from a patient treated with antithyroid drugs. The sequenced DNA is TGTGCCATCAGTGAGTCTTACAAGGGATCTGGGGCCAACGTCCTGACTTTC. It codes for CAISESYKGSGANVLTF.